The sequence of this TCR beta chain was determined in a study of T cells in Graves' hyperthyroidism and ophthalmopathy. The study, taken as a whole, reports: Ophthalmopathy was separated from stable hyperthyroidism by a 13 V-J model.

Graves' hyperthyroidism was deemed stable given no ophthalmopathy progression within 18 months. Subjects aged 18 to 65 presented with newly diagnosed hyperthyroidism of less than 2 months' duration. TCR beta CDR3 regions were amplified from RNA. An initial round of RT-PCR targeting the TCR CDR3 relied on the HTBI primer set. TCRdb fed the multiplex PCR reads into MiXCR, producing one record per CDR3 protein. The top ten hold approximately 7.5% of the sample, which has a few hundred thousand distinct CDR3 sequences, approximately 14% seen once. The CDR3 covers 15 residues. V was pared by 4 bases and J by 0 bases, with 10 bases between. Germline loops: CDR1 MNHNS, CDR2 SASEGT. This clonotype was seen repeatedly, ten times or more. What it recognizes is unknown.

The rearrangement links TRBV6-1 to TRBJ1-5; possible D gene TRBD1, 5 bases. This clonotype originated in a woman in her late teens or twenties with Graves' hyperthyroidism. Material for sequencing was blood. In nucleotides, the CDR3 is TGTGCCAGCAGTGTATTCGGGGCTAGCAATCAGCCCCAGCATTTT. Its translation: CASSVFGASNQPQHF.